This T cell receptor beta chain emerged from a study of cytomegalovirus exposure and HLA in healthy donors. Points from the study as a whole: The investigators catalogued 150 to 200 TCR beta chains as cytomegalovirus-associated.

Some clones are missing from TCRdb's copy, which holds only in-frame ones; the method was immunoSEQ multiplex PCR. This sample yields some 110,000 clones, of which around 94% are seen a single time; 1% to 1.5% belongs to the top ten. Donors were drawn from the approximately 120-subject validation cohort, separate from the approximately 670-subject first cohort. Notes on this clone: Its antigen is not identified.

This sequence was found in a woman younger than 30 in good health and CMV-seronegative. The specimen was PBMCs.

CDR3 sequence reads: CASSLVLAGGPYEQYF. Written as DNA, the CDR3 is TGCGCCAGCAGCTTGGTATTGGCAGGGGGTCCGTACGAGCAGTACTTC. The rearrangement links TRBV5-1 to TRBJ2-7, with 7 bases identical to TRBD1. V shed 0 bases and J 4 bases; nucleotides not matched to a gene: 10. In germline, CDR1 is SGHRS, CDR2 YFSETQ. The CDR3 contains 16 residues.